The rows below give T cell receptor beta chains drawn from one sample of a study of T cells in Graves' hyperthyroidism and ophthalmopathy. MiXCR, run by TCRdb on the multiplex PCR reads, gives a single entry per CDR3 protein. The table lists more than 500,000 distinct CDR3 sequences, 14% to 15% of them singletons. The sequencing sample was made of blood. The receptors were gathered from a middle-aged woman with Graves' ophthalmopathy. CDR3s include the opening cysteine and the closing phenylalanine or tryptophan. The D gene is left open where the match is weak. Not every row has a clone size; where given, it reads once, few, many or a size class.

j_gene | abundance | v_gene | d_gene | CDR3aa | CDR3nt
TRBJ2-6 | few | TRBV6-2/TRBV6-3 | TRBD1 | CASSYSGTGRSGANVLTF | TGTGCCAGCAGTTATTCCGGGACAGGCCGCTCTGGGGCCAACGTCCTGACTTTC
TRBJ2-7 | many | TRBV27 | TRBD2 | CASTLLAGDEQYF | TGTGCCAGCACGCTCTTAGCGGGAGACGAGCAGTACTTC
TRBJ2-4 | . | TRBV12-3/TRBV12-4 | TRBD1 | CASSHNRGQNIQYF | TGTGCCAGCAGTCACAACAGGGGTCAAAACATTCAGTACTTC
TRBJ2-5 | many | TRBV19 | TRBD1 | CASSSRGKETQYF | TGTGCCAGTAGTTCCAGGGGGAAAGAGACCCAGTACTTC
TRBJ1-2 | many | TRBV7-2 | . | CASSSPASRGYGYTF | TGTGCCAGCAGCTCCCCGGCCTCACGCGGCTATGGCTACACCTTC
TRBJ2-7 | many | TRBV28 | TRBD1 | CASSSRDRVLYEQYF | TGTGCCAGCAGTTCCCGGGACAGGGTCCTCTACGAGCAGTACTTC
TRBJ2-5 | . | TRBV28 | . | CASRAGVAQTQYF | TGTGCCAGCCGTGCAGGGGTCGCCCAGACCCAGTACTTC
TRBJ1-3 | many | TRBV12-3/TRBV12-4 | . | CASSPSDRGNTIYF | TGTGCCAGCAGCCCTTCTGACAGGGGAAACACCATATATTTT
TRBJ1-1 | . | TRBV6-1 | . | CANYKATGTEAFF | TGTGCCAATTACAAGGCCACCGGGACTGAAGCTTTCTTT
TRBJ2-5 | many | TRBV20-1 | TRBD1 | CSATGQGRETQYF | TGCAGTGCTACCGGACAGGGGAGAGAGACCCAGTACTTC
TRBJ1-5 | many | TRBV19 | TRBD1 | CASTGGLGNQPQHF | TGTGCCAGTACAGGGGGCTTGGGGAATCAGCCCCAGCATTTT
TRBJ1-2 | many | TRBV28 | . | CASSLSYVGYTF | TGTGCCAGCAGTTTATCGTACGTTGGCTACACCTTC
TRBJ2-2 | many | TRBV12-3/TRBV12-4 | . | CASSGTTPSTGELFF | TGTGCCAGCAGTGGGACGACCCCCAGCACCGGGGAGCTGTTTTTT
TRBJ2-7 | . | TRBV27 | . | CASSFRGSSPYEQYF | TGTGCCAGCAGTTTCCGCGGGTCATCGCCCTACGAGCAGTACTTC
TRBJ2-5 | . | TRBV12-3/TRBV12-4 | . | CASSFWVGGDQETQYF | TGTGCCAGCAGTTTTTGGGTCGGAGGGGACCAAGAGACCCAGTACTTC
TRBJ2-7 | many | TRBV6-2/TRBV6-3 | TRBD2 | CASTHGTSGTYEQYF | TGTGCCAGCACCCATGGGACTAGCGGGACTTACGAGCAGTACTTC
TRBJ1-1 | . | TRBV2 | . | CASSEGATEAFF | TGTGCCAGCAGTGAAGGGGCCACTGAAGCTTTCTTT
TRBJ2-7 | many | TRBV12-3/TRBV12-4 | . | CASSLWGEGYEQYF | TGTGCCAGCAGTTTATGGGGAGAGGGCTACGAGCAGTACTTC
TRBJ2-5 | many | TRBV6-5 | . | CASSYGRGTETQYF | TGTGCCAGCAGTTACGGTCGGGGCACGGAGACCCAGTACTTC
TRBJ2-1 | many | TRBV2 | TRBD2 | CASSHFLAGSSYNEQFF | TGTGCCAGCAGTCATTTCCTAGCGGGAAGCTCCTACAATGAGCAGTTCTTC
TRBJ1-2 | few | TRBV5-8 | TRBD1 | CASSLEDRGAGGYTF | TGTGCCAGCAGCTTGGAGGACAGGGGAGCGGGGGGCTACACCTTC
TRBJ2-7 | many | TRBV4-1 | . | CASSPLTSPGYEQYF | TGCGCCAGCAGCCCGCTGACTTCCCCGGGCTACGAGCAGTACTTC
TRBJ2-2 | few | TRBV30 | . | CAWSNWGGELFF | TGTGCCTGGAGCAATTGGGGGGGGGAGCTGTTTTTT
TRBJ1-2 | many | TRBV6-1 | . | CASRVRVDGYTF | TGTGCCAGCAGGGTGAGGGTTGATGGCTACACCTTC
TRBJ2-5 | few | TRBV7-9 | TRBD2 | CASSFFSGQETQYF | TGTGCCAGCAGCTTTTTTAGCGGGCAAGAGACCCAGTACTTC
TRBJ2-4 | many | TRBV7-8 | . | CASSLYHQGGVIAKNIQYF | TGTGCCAGCAGCTTATATCATCAGGGGGGAGTAATAGCCAAAAACATTCAGTACTTC
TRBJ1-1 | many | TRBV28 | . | CASSLSAGLVNTEAFF | TGTGCCAGCAGTTTGTCGGCAGGGTTGGTGAACACTGAAGCTTTCTTT
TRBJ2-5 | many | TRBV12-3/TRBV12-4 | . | CATSPLGSRGETQYF | TGTGCCACCTCCCCCTTAGGGTCCCGAGGGGAGACCCAGTACTTC
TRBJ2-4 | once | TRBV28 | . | CAIRRTGEDIQYF | TGTGCCATCCGAAGAACAGGCGAAGACATTCAGTACTTC
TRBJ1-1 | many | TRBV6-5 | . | CASSYITGRNTEAFF | TGTGCCAGCAGTTACATCACAGGGAGGAACACTGAAGCTTTCTTT
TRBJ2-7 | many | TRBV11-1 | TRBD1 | CASSSYGQGREQYF | TGTGCCAGCAGCTCATACGGACAGGGCCGCGAGCAGTACTTC
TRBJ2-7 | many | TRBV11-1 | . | CASSSEGDRYYEQYF | TGTGCCAGCAGCTCTGAGGGGGACCGTTACTACGAGCAGTACTTC
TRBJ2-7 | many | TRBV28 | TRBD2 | CASSLSGSRVYEQYF | TGTGCCAGCAGTTTAAGCGGGAGTCGAGTCTACGAGCAGTACTTC
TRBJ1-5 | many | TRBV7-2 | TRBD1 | CASSAGQASNQPQHF | TGTGCCAGCAGCGCGGGACAGGCTAGCAATCAGCCCCAGCATTTT
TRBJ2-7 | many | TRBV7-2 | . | CASSTPGLPYEQYF | TGTGCCAGCAGCACTCCGGGACTCCCATACGAGCAGTACTTC
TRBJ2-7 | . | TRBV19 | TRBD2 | CASSIAGGEYEQYF | TGTGCCAGTAGTATAGCGGGAGGGGAATACGAGCAGTACTTC
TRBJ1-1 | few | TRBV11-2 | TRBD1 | CASSYRPGQENTEAFF | TGTGCCAGCAGCTATCGACCGGGACAGGAGAACACTGAAGCTTTCTTT
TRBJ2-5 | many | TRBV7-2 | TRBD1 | CASSRQGWETQYF | TGTGCCAGCAGCCGACAGGGGTGGGAGACCCAGTACTTC
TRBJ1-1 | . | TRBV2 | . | CASSEGGKAFF | TGTGCCAGCAGTGAGGGAGGGAAAGCTTTCTTT
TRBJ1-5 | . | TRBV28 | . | CASTSSYSNQPQHF | TGTGCCAGCACCTCGTCGTATAGCAATCAGCCCCAGCATTTT
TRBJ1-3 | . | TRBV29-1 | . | CSVDGGKGGNTIYF | TGCAGCGTTGACGGGGGGAAGGGTGGAAACACCATATATTTT
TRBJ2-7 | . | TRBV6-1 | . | CASRKNRDLGYEQYF | TGTGCCAGCAGAAAAAACCGGGATCTTGGGTACGAGCAGTACTTC
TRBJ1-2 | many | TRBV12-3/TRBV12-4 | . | CASSRTGVYGYTF | TGTGCCAGCAGTCGCACAGGAGTCTATGGCTACACCTTC
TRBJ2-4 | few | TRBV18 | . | CASSGAGSIQYF | TGTGCCAGCTCAGGGGCGGGGAGCATTCAGTACTTC
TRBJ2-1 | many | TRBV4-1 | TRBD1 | CASSQDRTGNEQFF | TGCGCCAGCAGCCAAGATCGGACAGGGAATGAGCAGTTCTTC
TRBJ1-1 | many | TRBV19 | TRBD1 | CASSKSWQGDTEAFF | TGTGCCAGTAGCAAGTCCTGGCAGGGGGACACTGAAGCTTTCTTT